This note documents a single TCR beta chain sequence. What it binds is unknown. These data originate in a study of CD8+ T cells in alopecia areata. Study outcomes and limitations: Under tofacitinib, fewer expanded CD8+ clones appeared among the top 100 scalp clones. In lesional scalp, particularly from alopecia totalis/universalis, clonality was higher than in normal scalp.

The CDR3 spans 13 residues. Trimming took off 1 base at V and 8 bases at J, with 11 bases between the two ends. The germline V gene encodes CDR1 SGHTA and CDR2 FQGNSA. TCR sequencing used cDNA made by reverse transcription of extracted RNA. Measured with immunoSEQ multiplex PCR; TCRdb has only the in-frame clones, and not every one. The table shows around 110,000 clones, with roughly 55% occurring only once. Regarding treatment: oral pan-JAK inhibitor, 5-10 mg twice daily. Those with alopecia areata gave lesional scalp punch biopsies and peripheral blood. This TCR derives from a human donor with alopecia areata. The source material was CD8+ T cells sorted from blood, sampled at week 24, from a patient treated with tofacitinib. This chain connects TRBV7-2 to TRBJ1-2; a possible D gene is TRBD1 (6 bases). Written as DNA, the CDR3 is TGTGCCAGCAGCTTAGGGGGGGCGTTGGGCTACACCTTC. This encodes CASSLGGALGYTF. Based on the CDR3 plus reference TRBV7-2 and TRBJ1-2, the full variable domain is GAGVSQSPSNKVTEKGKDVELRCDPISGHTALYWYRQSLGQGLEFLIYFQGNSAPDKSGLPSDRFSAERTGGSVSTLTIQRTQQEDSAVYLCASSLGGALGYTFGSGTRLTVV.